This TCR beta chain comes out of a study of cytomegalovirus exposure and HLA in healthy donors. Background on the study: Unique TCRs numbering around 80 million, obtained from HLA-typed donors, made up an early data release. Study-level points and caveats: Sequencing had likely introduced a cluster of highly shared sequence variants as an artifact. When analyzed later, a missense DCLRE1C variant was found to be linked to TCR beta V- and J-gene trimming.

This clone appeared once. Its antigen is currently unknown. 13 Jbeta primers and 60 Vbeta primers were used for the PCR. Here immunoSEQ multiplex PCR was the method, and the copy in TCRdb shows in-frame clones only, minus some. The table has roughly 100,000 clones, about 69% seen once. The J segment lost 2 bases and the V segment lost 5 bases, leaving 3 bases of the junction unmatched. Looked up from germline, CDR1 is SGHAT and CDR2 is FQDESV (reference sequence). The CDR3 is 14 residues long. The receptor's source is a woman between 18 and 29 years old in good health and CMV-seropositive. The sequenced sample was PBMCs. The J gene is TRBJ1-3, the V gene TRBV11-1, with 7 bases identical to TRBD1. The CDR3 DNA sequence: TGTGCCAGCAGCCGTACAGGGGCTGGAAACACCATATATTTT. Translated, it gives CASSRTGAGNTIYF. Complete variable domain (other parts from reference TRBV11-1 and TRBJ1-3): EAEVAQSPRYKITEKSQAVAFWCDPISGHATLYWYRQILGQGPELLVQFQDESVVDDSQLPKDRFSAERLKGVDSTLKIQPAELGDSAMYLCASSRTGAGNTIYFGEGSWLTVV.